This T cell receptor (beta chain) was documented in a study of T cell changes during pregnancy in multiple sclerosis. This table comes from immunoSEQ multiplex PCR, and its TCRdb copy is limited to in-frame clones, with some not included. The table has under 35,000 clones, over 65% seen once. After removal of 2 bases from V and 2 bases from J, the junction contained 8 bases not matched to a gene. The CDR3 extends over 16 amino acids. In germline, CDR1 is MNHEY, CDR2 SVGAGI. The sequence came from a female donor with multiple sclerosis, enrolled in a pregnancy study. The J gene is TRBJ1-1, the V gene TRBV6-5, with TRBD1 matching 7 bases. The source was CD8+ T cells from peripheral blood mononuclear cells, collected after pregnancy. The CDR3 loop is CASSYRSTGLNTEAFF. CDR3 bases: TGTGCCAGCAGTTACCGATCGACAGGGCTTAACACTGAAGCTTTCTTT.